This TCR beta chain was found in a study of regulatory T cells in long-lasting Graves disease. Overall study results and limits: Examination was confined to peripheral blood, excluding thyroid tissue.

Arm-PCR of CDR3 regions with iRepertoire HTBI primers generated TCR beta libraries. TCRdb re-analysed the multiplex PCR reads in MiXCR, keeping a single row per CDR3 protein. The data show under 700,000 distinct CDR3 sequences, approximately 16% seen once. In its sample, this clonotype was seen once. As yet, its antigen is unknown. Looked up from germline, CDR1 is LGHDT and CDR2 is YNNKEL (reference sequence). The V and J ends lost 0 bases and 6 bases respectively, with 13 bases between them. This CDR3 contains 15 residues. Time point given: newly diagnosed GD, antithyroid drugs for less than 3 months. The TCR library was made from RNA extracted from PBMCs. The sample was also linked to a second study, of T cells in Graves' hyperthyroidism and ophthalmopathy. As that report states: Stability of Graves' hyperthyroidism was defined as absent ophthalmopathy progression within 18 months. The HTBI set primed first-round TCR CDR3 RT-PCR.

The clonotype comes from a woman aged 35-65 years with Graves disease. V usage is TRBV3-1 and J usage is TRBJ2-3, with D possibly called TRBD1 or TRBD2 (6 bases each). This specimen was peripheral blood mononuclear cells (PBMCs), taken at new diagnosis, from a patient treated with antithyroid drugs. CDR3 sequence: CASSQDPGARDTQYF. The CDR3 coding sequence is TGTGCCAGCAGCCAAGACCCGGGGGCCAGGGATACGCAGTATTTT.